This TCR beta chain emerged from a study of T cells in localized non-small cell lung cancer. Whole-study results and caveats: Uninvolved adjacent lung had higher T cell clonality than tumor and all other tissues. Among blood samples, higher T cell density accompanied longer overall survival. Appearance in adjacent lung was seen for a median 57 of the top 100 tumor clones. Because sequencing included only one region (of the tumor), heterogeneity remains possible.

The repertoire was sequenced with immunoSEQ multiplex PCR; TCRdb's copy has only in-frame clones and lacks some. The table lists more than 1,500 clones, approximately 20% of them singletons. This clone was seen a handful of times. Its target is unknown. The ends were cut back, 3 bases at V and 0 bases at J, with 9 bases in the middle. There are 15 residues in the CDR3. Germline V gene data show CDR1 as KGHSH and CDR2 as LQKENI. The sequence came from a male donor aged 60 or over with stage II squamous cell lung carcinoma. The material was lung tumor tissue, obtained before any cancer treatment. The genes are TRBV18 and TRBJ1-3, with a tentative D call TRBD1 (5 bases). The CDR3 DNA reads TGTGCCAGCTCACCTTCGGGGGACTCTGGAAACACCATATATTTT. This sequence encodes CASSPSGDSGNTIYF.